This TCR beta chain is from a study of blood T cell repertoires in COVID-19. Study-level background: From T cells, B-cell-depleted T cells, or PBMCs came the material, which was cDNA or gDNA.

Seattle participants joined during active infection and were tracked over time. This CDR3 is 19 amino acids long. The V segment lost 6 bases and the J segment 0 bases; nucleotides outside the gene matches: 11. Germline loops: CDR1 SEHNR, CDR2 FQNEAQ (reference sequence). Produced via immunoSEQ multiplex PCR; TCRdb's table is partial and in-frame only. In the table there are roughly 500,000 clones, approximately 92% of which are singletons. This rearrangement joins TRBV7-9 to TRBJ2-6; 10 nucleotides line up with TRBD1. The clonotype was recovered from a man aged 18-30 years with COVID-19, enrolled during active disease. The sample was peripheral blood. Here the CDR3 reads CASRSNAGQGTSGANVLTF. The CDR3 nucleotides read TGTGCCAGCAGGAGTAACGCGGGACAGGGGACCTCTGGGGCCAACGTCCTGACTTTC.